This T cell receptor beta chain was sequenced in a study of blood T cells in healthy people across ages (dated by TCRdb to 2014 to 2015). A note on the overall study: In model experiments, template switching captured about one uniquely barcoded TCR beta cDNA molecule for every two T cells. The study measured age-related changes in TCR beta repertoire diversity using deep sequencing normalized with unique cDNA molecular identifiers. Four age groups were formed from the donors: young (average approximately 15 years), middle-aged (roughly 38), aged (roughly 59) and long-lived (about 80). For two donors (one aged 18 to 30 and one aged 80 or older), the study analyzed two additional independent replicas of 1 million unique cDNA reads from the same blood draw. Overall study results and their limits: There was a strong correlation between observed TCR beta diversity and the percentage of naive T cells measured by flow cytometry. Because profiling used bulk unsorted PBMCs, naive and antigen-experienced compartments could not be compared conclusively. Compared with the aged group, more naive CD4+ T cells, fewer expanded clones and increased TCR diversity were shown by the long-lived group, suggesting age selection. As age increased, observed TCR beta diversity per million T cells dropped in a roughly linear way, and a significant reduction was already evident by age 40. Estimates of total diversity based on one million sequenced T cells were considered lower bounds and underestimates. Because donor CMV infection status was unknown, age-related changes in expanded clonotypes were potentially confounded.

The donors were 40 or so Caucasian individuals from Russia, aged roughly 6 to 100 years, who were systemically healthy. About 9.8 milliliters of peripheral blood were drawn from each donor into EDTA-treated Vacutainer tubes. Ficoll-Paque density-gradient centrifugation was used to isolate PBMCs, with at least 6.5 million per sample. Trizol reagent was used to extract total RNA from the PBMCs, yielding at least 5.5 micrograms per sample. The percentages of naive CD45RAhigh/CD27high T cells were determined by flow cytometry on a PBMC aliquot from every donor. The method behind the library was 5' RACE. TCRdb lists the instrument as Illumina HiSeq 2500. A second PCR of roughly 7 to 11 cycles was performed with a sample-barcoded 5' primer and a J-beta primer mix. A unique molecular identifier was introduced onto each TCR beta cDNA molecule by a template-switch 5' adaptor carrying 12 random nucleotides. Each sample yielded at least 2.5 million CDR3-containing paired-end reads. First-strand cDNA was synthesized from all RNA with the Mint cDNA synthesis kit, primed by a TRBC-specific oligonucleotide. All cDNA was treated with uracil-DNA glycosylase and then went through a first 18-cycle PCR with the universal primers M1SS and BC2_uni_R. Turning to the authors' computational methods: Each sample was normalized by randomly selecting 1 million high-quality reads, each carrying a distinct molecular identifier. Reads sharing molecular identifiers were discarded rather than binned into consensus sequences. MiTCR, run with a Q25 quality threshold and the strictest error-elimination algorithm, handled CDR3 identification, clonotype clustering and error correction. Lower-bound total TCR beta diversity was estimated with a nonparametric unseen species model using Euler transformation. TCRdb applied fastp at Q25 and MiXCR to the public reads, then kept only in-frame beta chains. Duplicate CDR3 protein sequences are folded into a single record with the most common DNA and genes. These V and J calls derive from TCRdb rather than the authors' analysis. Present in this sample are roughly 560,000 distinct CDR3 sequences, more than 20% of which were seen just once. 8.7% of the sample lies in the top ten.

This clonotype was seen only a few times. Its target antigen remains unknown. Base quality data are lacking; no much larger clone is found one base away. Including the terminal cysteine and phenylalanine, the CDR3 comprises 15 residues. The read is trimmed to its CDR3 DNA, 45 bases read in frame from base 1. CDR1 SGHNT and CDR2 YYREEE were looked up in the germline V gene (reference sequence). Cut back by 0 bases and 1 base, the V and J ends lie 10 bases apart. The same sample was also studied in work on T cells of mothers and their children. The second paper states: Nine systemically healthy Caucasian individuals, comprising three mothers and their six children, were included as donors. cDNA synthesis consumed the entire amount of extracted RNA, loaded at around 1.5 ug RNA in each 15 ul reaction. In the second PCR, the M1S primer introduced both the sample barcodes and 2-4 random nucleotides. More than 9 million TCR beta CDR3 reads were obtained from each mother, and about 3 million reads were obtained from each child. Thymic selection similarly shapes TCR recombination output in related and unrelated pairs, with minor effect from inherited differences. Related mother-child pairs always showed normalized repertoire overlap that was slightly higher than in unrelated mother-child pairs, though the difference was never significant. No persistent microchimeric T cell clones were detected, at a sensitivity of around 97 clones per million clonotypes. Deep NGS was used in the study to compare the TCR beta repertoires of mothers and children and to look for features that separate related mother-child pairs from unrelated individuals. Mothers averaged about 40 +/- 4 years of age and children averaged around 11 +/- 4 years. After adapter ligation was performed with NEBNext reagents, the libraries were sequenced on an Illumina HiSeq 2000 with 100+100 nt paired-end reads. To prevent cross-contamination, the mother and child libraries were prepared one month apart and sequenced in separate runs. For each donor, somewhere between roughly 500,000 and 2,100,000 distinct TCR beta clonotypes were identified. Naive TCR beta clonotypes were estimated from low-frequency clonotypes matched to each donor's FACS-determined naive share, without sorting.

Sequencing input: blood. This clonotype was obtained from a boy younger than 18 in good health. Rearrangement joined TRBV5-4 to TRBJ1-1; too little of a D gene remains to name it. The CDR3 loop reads CASSLGAGWNTEAFF. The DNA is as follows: TGTGCCAGCAGCTTGGGGGCAGGATGGAACACTGAAGCTTTCTTT.